A single sample is the source of the 28 T cell receptor beta chains below, sequenced in a study of T cells in narcolepsy. Profiling relied on immunoSEQ multiplex PCR, and the TCRdb table lists in-frame clones only, not all of them. This sample has about 35,000 clones, with less than 90% found just once. What was sequenced was memory (CD45RA-) CD4+ T cells from blood. These receptors all come from a human donor in good health.

The rearrangement uses TRBV18 and TRBJ2-1; either TRBD1 or TRBD2 may supply D (6 bases each). This CDR3 spans 14 amino acids. Germline assignment: CDR1 KGHSH and CDR2 LQKENI. The germline V and J ends were trimmed by 4 bases and 4 bases, with 11 bases remaining between them. This chain's CDR3 is CASSRGGTYNEQFF. The CDR3 nucleotides read TGTGCCAGCTCACGAGGGGGGACTTACAATGAGCAGTTCTTC.

This clone occurred a few times. The V call is TRBV2, the J call TRBJ2-3, with 8 bases matching TRBD2. CDR3 size: 15 residues. V gave up 6 bases and J gave up 2 bases; unmatched junction bases: 7. Germline loops: CDR1 SNHLY, CDR2 FYNNEI. CDR3: CASRGERGLTDTQYF. DNA of the CDR3: TGTGCCAGCAGGGGGGAGCGGGGGCTCACAGATACGCAGTATTTT.

This clone was seen a handful of times. The V gene is TRBV19, the J gene TRBJ1-2; TRBD1 is a possible D gene (5 bases). Trimming stripped 7 bases from V and 1 base from J, with 16 bases between. CDR3 length: 15 residues. CDR1 is LNHDA and CDR2 is SQIVND in the germline V gene (reference sequence). CDR3 sequence: CASTYSRDYNYGYTF. CDR3 DNA: TGTGCCAGTACTTATAGTCGGGACTATAACTATGGCTACACCTTC.

The CDR3 DNA is TGTGCCAGCAGCTTATGGGACCCTATGATTGAGCAGTTCTTC. Its translation is CASSLWDPMIEQFF. The V and J genes are TRBV5-6 and TRBJ2-1; D tentatively fits TRBD1 or TRBD2 (5 bases each). The CDR3 consists of 14 residues. CDR1 SGHDT and CDR2 YYEEEE come from the germline V gene. Trimming stripped 2 bases from V and 9 bases from J, with 15 bases between.

This rearrangement joins TRBV7-3 to TRBJ2-3; D is unresolved. This CDR3 is built from 14 residues. V lost 3 bases, J lost 2 bases, and 9 bases lay in between. Germline V gene lookup returns CDR1 SGHTA and CDR2 FQGTGA. In DNA form, the CDR3 reads TGTGCCAGCAGCTTCCGACGGGTCACAGATACGCAGTATTTT. Its translation is CASSFRRVTDTQYF.

The chain links TRBV28 to TRBJ1-4; D ambiguous. Trimming left V 3 bases short and J 0 bases short, with 17 bases between. CDR1 and CDR2 (germline): MDHEN, SYDVKM. The CDR3 contains 18 residues. In DNA form, the CDR3 reads TGTGCCAGCAGTTTCCGCTGGGAAGAGATTGCAACTAATGAAAAACTGTTTTTT. This encodes CASSFRWEEIATNEKLFF. The variable domain in full, completed from reference TRBV28 and TRBJ1-4, reads DVKVTQSSRYLVKRTGEKVFLECVQDMDHENMFWYRQDPGLGLRLIYFSYDVKMKEKGDIPEGYSVSREKKERFSLILESASTNQTSMYLCASSFRWEEIATNEKLFFGSGTQLSVL.

This clone showed up just once. The junction departs from the called germline gene at one end, perhaps through a read error. The chain links TRBV4-2 to TRBJ2-7, with a weak D call TRBD1 (5 bases). The germline CDR1 and CDR2 sequences are LGHNA and YNFKEQ. The CDR3 totals 14 residues. This CDR3 reads CASSPGTGPYKQYF. The DNA for the CDR3 is TGTGCCAGCAGCCCGGGCACAGGTCCCTACAAGCAGTACTTC.

The chain has TRBV30 and TRBJ2-1; the match to TRBD2 covers 10 bases. CDR3 length equals 13 residues. CDR1 and CDR2 (germline): GTSNPN, SVGIG (reference sequence). The V gene end was trimmed by 4 bases and the J gene end by 3 bases; junction bases not matched to a gene: 0. The CDR3 loop is CAWTSGSYNEQFF. As DNA, the CDR3 is TGTGCCTGGACTAGCGGGAGCTACAATGAGCAGTTCTTC.

V gene TRBV28 combines with J gene TRBJ2-5; D uncertain. Matching the DNA end better, TRBJ2-7 makes the J call doubtful. The germline V gene has CDR1 MDHEN and CDR2 SYDVKM. CDR3 length: 12 amino acids. This chain's CDR3 is CASRHFSYEQYF. As DNA, the CDR3 is TGTGCCAGCAGACACTTCTCCTACGAGCAGTACTTC.

This chain joins TRBV11-2 and TRBJ2-7, with 12 positions matching TRBD2. CDR1 and CDR2 (germline): SGHAT, FQNNGV. The CDR3 loop spans 14 amino acids. The junction had 11 bases not matched to a gene; V was cut back by 5 bases and J by 12 bases. The CDR3 is CASSTSGLAGDTYF. The CDR3 DNA sequence: TGTGCCAGCAGCACCTCGGGACTAGCGGGCGATACGTACTTC.

The chain uses TRBV9 and TRBJ2-1; D possibly corresponds to TRBD2 (5 bases). V was pared by 1 base and J by 7 bases, with 12 bases between. CDR1 and CDR2 (germline): SGDLS, YYNGEE. This CDR3 contains 14 residues. The CDR3 DNA sequence: TGTGCCAGCAGCGTAAGTGGGAGCCATAATGAGCAGTTCTTC. This sequence encodes CASSVSGSHNEQFF.

The chain combines TRBV5-4 with TRBJ1-1; no reliable D call. CDR1 and CDR2 (germline): SGHNT, YYREEE (reference sequence). The CDR3 consists of 14 residues. V lost 3 bases, J lost 0 bases, and 9 bases lay in between. The CDR3: CASSWDQLNTEAFF. CDR3 DNA: TGTGCCAGCAGCTGGGATCAGCTGAACACTGAAGCTTTCTTT.

The V and J genes are TRBV1 and TRBJ2-6. TRBV1 is listed as a pseudogene. The CDR3 loop spans 18 amino acids. CDR3 bases: TGCACCAGCAGTTTTACTCGTTGTGCACAAAGTCGGGCCAACGTCCTGACTTTC. This gives the protein CTSSFTRCAQSRANVLTF.

The chain has TRBV19 and TRBJ1-1; D remains unclear. CDR1 is LNHDA, CDR2 SQIVND, per germline (reference sequence). V was clipped by 3 bases and J by 0 bases, with 17 bases between them. The CDR3 extends over 17 amino acids. Here the CDR3 reads CASSIHIRKSMNTEAFF. The CDR3, as DNA: TGTGCCAGTAGTATCCACATTCGGAAAAGCATGAACACTGAAGCTTTCTTT.

The chain employs TRBV7-2 and TRBJ2-3; 8 bases are a match to TRBD2. V lost 4 bases and J lost 3; bases outside the gene matches: 6. Germline V gene sequence: CDR1 SGHTA, CDR2 FQGNSA. The CDR3 runs to 15 residues. The CDR3 DNA reads TGTGCCAGCAGCTCCATAGCGGGGATTACAGATACGCAGTATTTT. Translation: CASSSIAGITDTQYF. Supplemented by reference TRBV7-2 and TRBJ2-3, the full variable domain reads GAGVSQSPSNKVTEKGKDVELRCDPISGHTALYWYRQSLGQGLEFLIYFQGNSAPDKSGLPSDRFSAERTGGSVSTLTIQRTQQEDSAVYLCASSSIAGITDTQYFGPGTRLTVL.

This sequence joins TRBV9 and TRBJ1-5; a possible D gene is TRBD1 (6 bases). Trimming cost V 7 bases and J 6 bases, with 20 bases left between them. CDR1 is SGDLS and CDR2 is YYNGEE in the germline V gene. The CDR3 runs 15 residues. The CDR3 sequence is CASPLPGQGCQPQHF. CDR3 nucleotides: TGTGCCAGCCCTCTCCCGGGGCAGGGGTGTCAGCCCCAGCATTTT.

A word on this clone: Other DNA sequences in the same sample also yield this CDR3. This chain links TRBV27 with TRBJ1-6, with 7 bases identical to TRBD1. This CDR3 contains 14 residues. Germline V gene sequence: CDR1 MNHEY, CDR2 SMNVEV (reference sequence). The ends lost 5 bases at V and 5 bases at J; junction bases unmatched: 3. The CDR3: CASSLDRDNSPLHF. In DNA form, the CDR3 reads TGTGCCAGCAGTCTCGACAGGGATAATTCACCCCTCCACTTT.

The J gene is TRBJ1-1, the V gene TRBV6-5; 8 bases match TRBD1. Germline CDR1 MNHEY, CDR2 SVGAGI. This CDR3 has 15 residues. V lost 2 bases to trimming and J lost 4 bases; unmatched junction nucleotides: 6. In nucleotides, the CDR3 is TGTGCCAGCAGTTACGGCCTGGACAGGGCCACTGAAGCTTTCTTT. Its protein is CASSYGLDRATEAFF.

The genes are TRBV5-1 and TRBJ1-1; unclear D gene. Trimming took off 0 bases at V and 4 bases at J, with 13 bases between the two ends. CDR1 is SGHRS, CDR2 YFSETQ, per germline. The CDR3 is made up of 15 amino acids. The CDR3 nucleotides are TGCGCCAGCAGCTTGGATAACTCCCCGGGCACTGAAGCTTTCTTT. This codes for CASSLDNSPGTEAFF. Drawing the rest from reference TRBV5-1 and TRBJ1-1, the complete variable domain is KAGVTQTPRYLIKTRGQQVTLSCSPISGHRSVSWYQQTPGQGLQFLFEYFSETQRNKGNFPGRFSGRQFSNSRSEMNVSTLELGDSALYLCASSLDNSPGTEAFFGQGTRLTVV.

In nucleotides, the CDR3 is TGTGCCAGCAGCCCTACGACAGGGAACACTGAAGCTTTCTTT. Its protein product is CASSPTTGNTEAFF. J is TRBJ1-1 and V is TRBV7-2; tentatively, D is TRBD1 (6 bases). CDR1 SGHTA and CDR2 FQGNSA come from the germline V gene. The CDR3 is made up of 14 amino acids. V was pared by 5 bases and J by 1 base, with 11 bases between.

The rearrangement joins TRBV5-1 to TRBJ1-1; D remains unclear. Per germline, CDR1 SGHRS and CDR2 YFSETQ. Trimming shortened V by 4 bases and J by 0 bases, and 16 bases separated the two germline ends. The CDR3 contains 16 residues. The CDR3 DNA follows: TGCGCCAGCAGCCTAGAACCGGGGTTGGTGAACACTGAAGCTTTCTTT. Translating it yields CASSLEPGLVNTEAFF.

The CDR3 sequence is CASSLRQGAGETQYF. In nucleotides, the CDR3 is TGTGCCAGCTCCTTACGACAGGGGGCTGGGGAGACCCAGTACTTC. V usage is TRBV18 and J usage is TRBJ2-5; 10 bases match TRBD1. Trimming cost V 6 bases and J 5 bases; bases outside gene matches: 9. CDR1 and CDR2 (germline): KGHSH, LQKENI. CDR3 length equals 15 residues.

The chain joins TRBV6-6 to TRBJ1-2; 7 bases line up with TRBD1. This CDR3 contains 14 residues. V was clipped by 2 bases and J by 4 bases; unmatched bases: 4. Germline CDR1 and CDR2: MNHNY and SVGAGI (reference sequence). The CDR3 sequence: CASSYGTEGYGYTF. CDR3 DNA sequence: TGTGCCAGCAGTTACGGGACAGAGGGCTATGGCTACACCTTC.

This chain links TRBV6-5 with TRBJ1-2; unclear D gene. This CDR3 region has 11 residues. The germline V and J ends were trimmed by 1 base and 8 bases, with 5 bases remaining between them. Germline assignment: CDR1 MNHEY and CDR2 SVGAGI. For the CDR3, the DNA is TGTGCCAGCAGTTACTTGAGCGGCTACACCTTC. Protein sequence: CASSYLSGYTF.

This chain joins TRBV9 and TRBJ1-1; possible D gene TRBD1, 6 bases. The V gene lost 4 bases and the J gene lost 5 bases, with 15 bases spanning the gap. CDR1 is SGDLS and CDR2 is YYNGEE in the germline V gene. This CDR3 has 14 residues. CDR3 DNA: TGTGCCAGCAGCCCAGTGGGAGGGGGGACTGAAGCTTTCTTT. Amino acid sequence: CASSPVGGGTEAFF.

The chain employs TRBV7-3 and TRBJ2-3; 8 bases agree with TRBD2. V was pared by 4 bases and J by 3 bases, with 6 bases of the junction left unmatched. The CDR3 has 15 residues. Germline V CDR1 and CDR2: SGHTA, FQGTGA. The CDR3 loop is CASSSTGGKTDTQYF. The CDR3 DNA reads TGTGCCAGCAGCTCCACGGGGGGGAAGACAGATACGCAGTATTTT.

The chain uses TRBV27 and TRBJ1-1, with D unresolved. Deletions cut 5 bases from V and 3 bases from J, with 16 bases between. The CDR3 is made up of 15 amino acids. From germline, CDR1 is MNHEY and CDR2 SMNVEV (reference sequence). The CDR3 is CASSLRPQRDTEAFF. CDR3 nucleotides: TGTGCCAGCAGTCTCCGACCCCAGAGGGACACTGAAGCTTTCTTT.

This clone was seen a handful of times. The gene calls are TRBV28 and TRBJ2-3; D possibly corresponds to TRBD2 (6 bases). The ends were cut back, 1 base at V and 1 base at J, with 18 bases in the middle. This CDR3 is 18 amino acids long. Germline loops: CDR1 MDHEN, CDR2 SYDVKM. For the CDR3, the DNA is TGTGCCAGCAGTTTATCAGCGGGCGCCGGAAAGCGCACAGATACGCAGTATTTT. It yields the protein CASSLSAGAGKRTDTQYF.